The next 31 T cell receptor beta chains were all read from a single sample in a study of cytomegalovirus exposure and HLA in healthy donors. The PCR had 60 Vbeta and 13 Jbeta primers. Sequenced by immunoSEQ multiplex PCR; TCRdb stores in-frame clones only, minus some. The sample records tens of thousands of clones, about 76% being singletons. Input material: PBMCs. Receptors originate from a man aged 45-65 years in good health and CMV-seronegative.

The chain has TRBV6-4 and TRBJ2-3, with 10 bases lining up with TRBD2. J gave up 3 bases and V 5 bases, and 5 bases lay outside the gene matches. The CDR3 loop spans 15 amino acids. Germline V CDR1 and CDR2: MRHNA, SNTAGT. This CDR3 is CASSLAGGGTDTQYF. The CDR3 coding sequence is TGTGCCAGCAGTTTAGCGGGGGGAGGAACAGATACGCAGTATTTT.

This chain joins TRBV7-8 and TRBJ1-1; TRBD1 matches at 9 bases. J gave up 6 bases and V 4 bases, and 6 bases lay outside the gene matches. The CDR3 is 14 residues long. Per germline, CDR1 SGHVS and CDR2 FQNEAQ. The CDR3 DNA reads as TGTGCCAGCAGCTCCAGGACAGGGGACCCTGAAGCTTTCTTT. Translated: CASSSRTGDPEAFF.

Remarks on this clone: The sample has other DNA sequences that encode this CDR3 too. The CDR3, as DNA: TGCAGTGTCCCGGGGAGTCATGAGGCTTTCTTT. This sequence encodes CSVPGSHEAFF. The rearrangement joins TRBV20-1 to TRBJ1-1; the D is unclear. Germline CDR1 DFQATT, CDR2 SNEGSKA (reference sequence). CDR3 length: 11 amino acids. V lost 7 bases, J lost 11 bases, and 17 bases lay in between.

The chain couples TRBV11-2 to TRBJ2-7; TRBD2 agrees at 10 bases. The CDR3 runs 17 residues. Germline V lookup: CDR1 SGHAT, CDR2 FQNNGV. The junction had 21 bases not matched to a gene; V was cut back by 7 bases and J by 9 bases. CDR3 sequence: CASTPGRLAGVTAGQYF. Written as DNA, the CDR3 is TGTGCCAGCACGCCGGGGAGGCTAGCGGGAGTGACGGCTGGGCAGTACTTC.

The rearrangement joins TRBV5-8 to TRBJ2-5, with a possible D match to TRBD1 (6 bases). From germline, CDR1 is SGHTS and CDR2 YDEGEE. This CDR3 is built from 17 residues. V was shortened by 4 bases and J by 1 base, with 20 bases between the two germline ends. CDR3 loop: CASSTNYRDWLQETQYF. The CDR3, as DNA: TGTGCCAGCAGCACAAATTACAGGGATTGGCTCCAAGAGACCCAGTACTTC. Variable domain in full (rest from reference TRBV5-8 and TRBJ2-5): EAGVTQSPTHLIKTRGQQATLRCSPISGHTSVYWYQQALGLGLQFLLWYDEGEERNRGNFPPRFSGRQFPNYSSELNVNALELEDSALYLCASSTNYRDWLQETQYFGPGTRLLVL.

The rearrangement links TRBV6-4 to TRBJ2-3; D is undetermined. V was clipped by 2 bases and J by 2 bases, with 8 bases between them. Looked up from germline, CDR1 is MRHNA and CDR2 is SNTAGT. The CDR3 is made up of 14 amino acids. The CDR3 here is CASSDGQATDTQYF. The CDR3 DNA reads TGTGCCAGCAGTGACGGGCAGGCCACAGATACGCAGTATTTT.

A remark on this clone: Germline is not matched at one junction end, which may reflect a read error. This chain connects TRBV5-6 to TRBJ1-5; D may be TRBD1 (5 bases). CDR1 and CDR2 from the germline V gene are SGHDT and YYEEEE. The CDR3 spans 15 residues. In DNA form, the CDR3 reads TGTACCAGCAGCCAGGGTTGGAGAGGCAATCAGCCCCAGCATTTT. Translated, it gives CTSSQGWRGNQPQHF.

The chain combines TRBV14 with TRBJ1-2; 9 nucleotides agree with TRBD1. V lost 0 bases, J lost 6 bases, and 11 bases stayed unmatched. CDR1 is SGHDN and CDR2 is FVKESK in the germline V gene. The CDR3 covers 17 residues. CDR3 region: CASSQDEGQGILNGYTF. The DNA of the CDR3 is TGTGCCAGCAGCCAAGACGAAGGACAGGGGATCCTTAATGGCTACACCTTC.

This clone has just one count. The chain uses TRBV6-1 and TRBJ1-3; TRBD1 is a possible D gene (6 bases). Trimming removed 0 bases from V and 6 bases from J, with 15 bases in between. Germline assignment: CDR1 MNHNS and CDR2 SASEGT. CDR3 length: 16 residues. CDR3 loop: CASSEAWGRIQNTIYF. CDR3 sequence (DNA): TGTGCCAGCAGTGAAGCCTGGGGGCGCATCCAAAACACCATATATTTT.

CDR3 nucleotides: TGTGCCAGCAGCAGTATGACAGAACTAGCCAAAAACATTCAGTACTTC. Amino acids: CASSSMTELAKNIQYF. The J gene is TRBJ2-4, the V gene TRBV7-9, with a possible D match to TRBD1 (5 bases). Germline loops: CDR1 SEHNR, CDR2 FQNEAQ (reference sequence). The CDR3 extends over 16 amino acids. Trimming cost V 5 bases and J 0 bases, with 14 bases left between them.

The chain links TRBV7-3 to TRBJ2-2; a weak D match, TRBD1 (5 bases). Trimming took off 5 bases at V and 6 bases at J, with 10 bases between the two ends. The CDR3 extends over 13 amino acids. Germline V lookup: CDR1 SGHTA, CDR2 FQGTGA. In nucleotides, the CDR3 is TGTGCCAGCAGCCCAAGGGGTGCCGGGGAGCTGTTTTTT. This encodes CASSPRGAGELFF.

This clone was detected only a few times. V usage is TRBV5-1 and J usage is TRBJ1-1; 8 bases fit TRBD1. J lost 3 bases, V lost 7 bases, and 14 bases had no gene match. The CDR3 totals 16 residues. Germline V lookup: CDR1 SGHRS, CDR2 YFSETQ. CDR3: CASSGQGSLKDTEAFF. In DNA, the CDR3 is TGCGCCAGCTCCGGACAGGGATCCCTGAAGGACACTGAAGCTTTCTTT.

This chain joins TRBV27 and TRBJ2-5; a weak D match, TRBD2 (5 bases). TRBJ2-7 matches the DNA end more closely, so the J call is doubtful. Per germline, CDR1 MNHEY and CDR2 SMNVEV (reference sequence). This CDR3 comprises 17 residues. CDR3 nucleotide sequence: TGTGCCAGCAGGACATCGGGATTGGGTCTAAGCTCCTACGAGCAGTACTTC. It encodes CASRTSGLGLSSYEQYF.

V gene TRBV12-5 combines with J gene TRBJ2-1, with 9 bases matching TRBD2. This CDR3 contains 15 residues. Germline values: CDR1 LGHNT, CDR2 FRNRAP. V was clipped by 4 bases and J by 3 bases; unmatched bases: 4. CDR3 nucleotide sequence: TGTGCTAGTGGTTCGCGGGAGGGAGGCTACAATGAGCAGTTCTTC. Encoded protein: CASGSREGGYNEQFF.

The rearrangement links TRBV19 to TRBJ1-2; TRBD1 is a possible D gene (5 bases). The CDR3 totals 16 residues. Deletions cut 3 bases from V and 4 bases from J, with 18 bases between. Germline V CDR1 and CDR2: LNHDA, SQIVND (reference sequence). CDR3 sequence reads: CASSMTLGQLGYGYTF. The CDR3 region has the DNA TGTGCCAGTAGTATGACCCTGGGGCAGCTCGGCTATGGCTACACCTTC.

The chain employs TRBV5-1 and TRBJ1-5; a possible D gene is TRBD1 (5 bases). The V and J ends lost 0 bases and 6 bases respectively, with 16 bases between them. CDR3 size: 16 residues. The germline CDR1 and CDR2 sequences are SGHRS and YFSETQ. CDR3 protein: CASSLAGVGSGQPQHF. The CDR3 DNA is TGCGCCAGCAGCTTGGCGGGGGTTGGGAGTGGTCAGCCCCAGCATTTT.

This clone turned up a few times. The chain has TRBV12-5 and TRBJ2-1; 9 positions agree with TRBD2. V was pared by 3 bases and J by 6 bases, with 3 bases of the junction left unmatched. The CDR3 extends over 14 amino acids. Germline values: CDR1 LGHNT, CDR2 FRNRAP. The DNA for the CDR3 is TGTGCTAGTGGTTTCGGACTAGCGAGCAATGAGCAGTTCTTC. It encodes CASGFGLASNEQFF.

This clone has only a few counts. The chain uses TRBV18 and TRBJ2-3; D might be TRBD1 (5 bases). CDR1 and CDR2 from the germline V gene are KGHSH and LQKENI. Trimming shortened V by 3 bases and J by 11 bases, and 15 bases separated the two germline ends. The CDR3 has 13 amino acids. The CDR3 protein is CASSPRDSRGQYF. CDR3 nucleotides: TGTGCCAGCTCACCGAGAGACAGCCGCGGGCAGTATTTT.

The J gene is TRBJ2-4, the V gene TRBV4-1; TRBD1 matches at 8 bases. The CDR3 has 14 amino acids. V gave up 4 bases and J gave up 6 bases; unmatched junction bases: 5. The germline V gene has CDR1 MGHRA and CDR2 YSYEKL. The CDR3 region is CASSPPQGVNIQYF. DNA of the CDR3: TGCGCCAGCAGCCCCCCACAGGGGGTAAACATTCAGTACTTC.

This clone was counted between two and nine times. Here the CDR3 reads CASSLVSRGTEAFF. The CDR3 DNA is TGTGCCAGCAGCTTGGTCAGCAGGGGGACTGAAGCTTTCTTT. V and J are TRBV5-5 and TRBJ1-1; 7 bases map to TRBD1. J gave up 5 bases and V 0 bases, and 4 bases lay outside the gene matches. Germline CDR1 and CDR2: SGHKS and YYEKEE (reference sequence). This CDR3 is built from 14 residues.

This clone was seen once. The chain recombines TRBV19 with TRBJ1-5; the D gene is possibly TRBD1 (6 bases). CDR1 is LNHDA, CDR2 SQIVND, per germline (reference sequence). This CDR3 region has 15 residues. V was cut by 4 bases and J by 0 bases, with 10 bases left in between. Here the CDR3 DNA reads TGTGCCAGTAGTACCGCACAGGGTAGCAATCAGCCCCAGCATTTT. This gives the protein CASSTAQGSNQPQHF. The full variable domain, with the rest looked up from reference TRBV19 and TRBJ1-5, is DGGITQSPKYLFRKEGQNVTLSCEQNLNHDAMYWYRQDPGQGLRLIYYSQIVNDFQKGDIAEGYSVSREKKESFPLTVTSAQKNPTAFYLCASSTAQGSNQPQHFGDGTRLSIL.

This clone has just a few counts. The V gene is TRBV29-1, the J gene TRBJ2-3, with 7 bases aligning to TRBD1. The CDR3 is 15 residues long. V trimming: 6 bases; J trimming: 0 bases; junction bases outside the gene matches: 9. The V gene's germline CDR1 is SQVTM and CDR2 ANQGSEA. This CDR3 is CSVDGQETSTDTQYF. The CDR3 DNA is TGCAGCGTAGATGGACAGGAAACTAGCACAGATACGCAGTATTTT.

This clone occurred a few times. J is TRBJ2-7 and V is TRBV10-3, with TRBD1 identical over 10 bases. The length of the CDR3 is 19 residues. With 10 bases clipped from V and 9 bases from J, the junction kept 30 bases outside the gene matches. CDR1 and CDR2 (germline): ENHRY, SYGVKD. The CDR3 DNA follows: TGTGCCACAGCTGGAGGACGACCGGGACAGGGGACGGTGAAGATCGGGCAGTACTTC. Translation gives CATAGGRPGQGTVKIGQYF.

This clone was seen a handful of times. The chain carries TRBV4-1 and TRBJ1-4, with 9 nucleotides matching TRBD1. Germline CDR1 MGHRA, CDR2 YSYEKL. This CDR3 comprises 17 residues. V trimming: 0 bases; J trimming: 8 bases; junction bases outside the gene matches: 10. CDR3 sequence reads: CASSQDKPGQGEEKLFF. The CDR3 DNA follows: TGCGCCAGCAGCCAAGATAAACCGGGACAGGGTGAAGAAAAACTGTTTTTT.

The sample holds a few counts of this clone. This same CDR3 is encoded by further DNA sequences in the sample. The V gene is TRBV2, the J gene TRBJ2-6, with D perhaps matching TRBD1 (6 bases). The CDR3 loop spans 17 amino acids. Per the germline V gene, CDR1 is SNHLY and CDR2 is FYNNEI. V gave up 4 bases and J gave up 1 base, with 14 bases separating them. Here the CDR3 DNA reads TGTGCCAGCAGTGCCGGGACACATAGGTCTGGGGCCAACGTCCTGACTTTC. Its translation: CASSAGTHRSGANVLTF.

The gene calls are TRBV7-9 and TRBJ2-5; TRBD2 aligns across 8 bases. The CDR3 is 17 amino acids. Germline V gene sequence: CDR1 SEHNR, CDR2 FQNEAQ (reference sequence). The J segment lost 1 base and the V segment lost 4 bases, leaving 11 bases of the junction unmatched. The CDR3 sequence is CASSSSERGRAQETQYF. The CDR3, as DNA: TGTGCCAGCAGCTCAAGTGAGCGGGGGAGGGCCCAAGAGACCCAGTACTTC.

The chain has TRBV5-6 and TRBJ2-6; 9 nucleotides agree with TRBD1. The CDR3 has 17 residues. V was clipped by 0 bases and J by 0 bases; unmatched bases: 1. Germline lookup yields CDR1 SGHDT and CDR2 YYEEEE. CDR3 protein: CASSLAGQGSGANVLTF. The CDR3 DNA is TGTGCCAGCAGCTTGGCGGGACAGGGCTCTGGGGCCAACGTCCTGACTTTC.

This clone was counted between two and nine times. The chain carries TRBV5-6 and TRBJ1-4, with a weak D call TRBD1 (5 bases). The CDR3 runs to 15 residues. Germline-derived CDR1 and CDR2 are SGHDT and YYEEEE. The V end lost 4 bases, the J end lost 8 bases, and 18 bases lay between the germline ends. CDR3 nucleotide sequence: TGTGCCAGCAGCACAGGACGGGCGTACAGGGAAAAACTGTTTTTT. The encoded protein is CASSTGRAYREKLFF. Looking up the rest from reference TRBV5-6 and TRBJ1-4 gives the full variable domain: DAGVTQSPTHLIKTRGQQVTLRCSPKSGHDTVSWYQQALGQGPQFIFQYYEEEERQRGNFPDRFSGHQFPNYSSELNVNALLLGDSALYLCASSTGRAYREKLFFGSGTQLSVL.

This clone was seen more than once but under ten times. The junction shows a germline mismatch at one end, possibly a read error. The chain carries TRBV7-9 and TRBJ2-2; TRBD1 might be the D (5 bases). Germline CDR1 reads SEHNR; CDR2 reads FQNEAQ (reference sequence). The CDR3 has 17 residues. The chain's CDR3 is CSSSSHRRQPDTGELFF. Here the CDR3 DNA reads TGTTCCAGCAGCTCTCATCGCCGACAGCCCGACACCGGGGAGCTGTTTTTT.

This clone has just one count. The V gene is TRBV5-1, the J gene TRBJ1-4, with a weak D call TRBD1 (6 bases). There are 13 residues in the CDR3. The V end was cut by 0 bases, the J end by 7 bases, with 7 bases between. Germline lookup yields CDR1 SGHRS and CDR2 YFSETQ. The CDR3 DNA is TGCGCCAGCAGCTTGGAGACAGGTGAAAAACTGTTTTTT. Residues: CASSLETGEKLFF.

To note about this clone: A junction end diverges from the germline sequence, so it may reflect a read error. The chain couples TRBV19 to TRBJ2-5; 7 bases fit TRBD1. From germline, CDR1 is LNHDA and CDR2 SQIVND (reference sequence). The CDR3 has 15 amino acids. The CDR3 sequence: CASSKPTGTQETQYF. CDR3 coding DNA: TGTGCCAGCAGTAAGCCGACAGGGACCCAAGAGACCCAGTACTTC.